These 11 T cell receptor beta chains originate from one sample sequenced in a study of T-cell memory formation after mild COVID-19. In TCRdb, the 5' RACE reads were re-called with MiXCR into one record per CDR3 protein. The table records just over 300,000 distinct CDR3 sequences, 15% to 20% of them present only once. Sequencing input: PBMCs or a T cell subset sorted from them (not recorded which). The receptors were sampled from a man younger than 35 who had mild COVID-19 (a few samples of this study predate the infection). Cell type and time point are not known.

This clonotype was counted a few times. The rearrangement joins TRBV7-8 to TRBJ2-7, with D uncertain. This CDR3 has 13 residues. CDR1 SGHVS and CDR2 FQNEAQ come from the germline V gene. V was clipped by 5 bases and J by 6 bases, with 14 bases between them. The CDR3 is CASSPTTGREQYV. The CDR3 DNA reads as TGTGCCAGCAGCCCGACGACGGGTCGCGAGCAGTACGTC.

The rearrangement uses TRBV5-1 and TRBJ2-7; TRBD1 aligns across 7 bases. The germline V gene has CDR1 SGHRS and CDR2 YFSETQ. This CDR3 has 19 amino acids. Trimming at V came to 4 bases and at J to 2 bases, leaving 21 bases not matched to a gene. CDR3 sequence: CASSTNPGQSVLSPYEQYF. CDR3 nucleotide sequence: TGCGCCAGCAGCACGAATCCGGGACAGTCGGTATTGTCCCCCTACGAGCAGTACTTC. The full variable domain, rest sourced from reference TRBV5-1 and TRBJ2-7, is KAGVTQTPRYLIKTRGQQVTLSCSPISGHRSVSWYQQTPGQGLQFLFEYFSETQRNKGNFPGRFSGRQFSNSRSEMNVSTLELGDSALYLCASSTNPGQSVLSPYEQYFGPGTRLTVT.

This clonotype was seen just once. The V gene is TRBV7-8, the J gene TRBJ1-5; D gene uncertain. Trimming removed 3 bases from V and 6 bases from J, with 9 bases in between. The CDR3 spans 13 residues. CDR1 and CDR2 (germline): SGHVS, FQNEAQ. CDR3 protein: CASSFAELQPQHF. The DNA for the CDR3 is TGTGCCAGCAGCTTTGCAGAGCTTCAGCCCCAGCATTTT.

This clonotype appeared many times. This rearrangement joins TRBV5-1 to TRBJ2-7; the D gene is possibly TRBD2 (6 bases). Germline assignment: CDR1 SGHRS and CDR2 YFSETQ. This CDR3 contains 13 residues. The V end lost 3 bases, the J end lost 3 bases, and 10 bases lay between the germline ends. This CDR3 is CASSSGDFYEQYF. The DNA of the CDR3 is TGCGCCAGCAGCTCCGGGGACTTCTACGAGCAGTACTTC. The complete variable domain, with remaining parts taken from reference TRBV5-1 and TRBJ2-7, reads KAGVTQTPRYLIKTRGQQVTLSCSPISGHRSVSWYQQTPGQGLQFLFEYFSETQRNKGNFPGRFSGRQFSNSRSEMNVSTLELGDSALYLCASSSGDFYEQYFGPGTRLTVT.

The chain recombines TRBV28 with TRBJ2-2; D is ambiguous. The germline V and J ends were trimmed by 2 bases and 5 bases, with 9 bases remaining between them. The germline V gene encodes CDR1 MDHEN and CDR2 SYDVKM. This CDR3 has 14 amino acids. The CDR3 here is CASSLILGTGELFF. The CDR3 DNA is TGTGCCAGCAGTTTAATATTAGGGACCGGGGAGCTGTTTTTT. Combining the CDR3 with reference TRBV28 and TRBJ2-2 gives the whole variable domain DVKVTQSSRYLVKRTGEKVFLECVQDMDHENMFWYRQDPGLGLRLIYFSYDVKMKEKGDIPEGYSVSREKKERFSLILESASTNQTSMYLCASSLILGTGELFFGEGSRLTVL.

The chain uses TRBV6-5 and TRBJ2-7; the match to TRBD1 covers 7 bases. CDR3 length: 15 residues. The V gene end was trimmed by 2 bases and the J gene end by 4 bases; junction bases not matched to a gene: 8. Germline CDR1 reads MNHEY; CDR2 reads SVGAGI. The CDR3 sequence is CASSYAQGPSYEQYF. In DNA, the CDR3 is TGTGCCAGCAGTTACGCACAGGGGCCCTCTTACGAGCAGTACTTC.

This rearrangement joins TRBV18 to TRBJ2-2; D unresolved. Looked up from germline, CDR1 is KGHSH and CDR2 is LQKENI. This CDR3 has 17 residues. Trimming took 6 bases from V and 0 from J, leaving 17 bases between them. The CDR3 loop reads CASSMLAAYANTGELFF. In nucleotides, the CDR3 is TGTGCCAGCTCCATGCTGGCAGCCTACGCGAACACCGGGGAGCTGTTTTTT.

The table lists this clonotype with a few counts. The rearrangement uses TRBV2 and TRBJ2-1; TRBD1 matches at 10 bases. CDR1 SNHLY and CDR2 FYNNEI come from the germline V gene. Trimming at V came to 5 bases and at J to 15 bases, leaving 4 bases not matched to a gene. CDR3 size: 11 residues. The CDR3: CASSSGQGGFF. Written as DNA, the CDR3 is TGTGCCAGCAGTTCCGGACAGGGGGGGTTCTTC.

The chain couples TRBV11-3 to TRBJ2-2; TRBD2 is a possible D gene (6 bases). The CDR3 sequence is 14 residues long. With 2 bases removed from V and 7 bases from J, the gap between germline ends came to 11 bases. In germline, CDR1 is SGHNT, CDR2 YENEEA. The CDR3 reads CASSLLGGGGELFF. The CDR3, as DNA: TGTGCCAGCAGCTTACTCGGGGGAGGCGGGGAGCTGTTTTTT.

The CDR3 bases are TGTGCCAGCAGGGGACCGGGACAGGGGGTCCCCAATGAGCAGTTCTTC. It specifies CASRGPGQGVPNEQFF. The chain links TRBV12-3 or TRBV12-4 to TRBJ2-1; 11 bases are a match to TRBD1. The CDR3 consists of 16 residues. Trimming removed 6 bases from V and 6 bases from J; junction bases left unmatched: 10.

In this sample, this clonotype turned up a few times. The chain couples TRBV7-9 to TRBJ2-5; D is unclear. This CDR3 contains 15 residues. Per the germline V gene, CDR1 is SEHNR and CDR2 is FQNEAQ (reference sequence). V was pared by 4 bases and J by 1 base, with 13 bases between. The CDR3 spells CASSSGYSAQETQYF. The CDR3 bases are TGTGCCAGCAGCTCTGGGTACAGCGCCCAAGAGACCCAGTACTTC.